The next 10 T cell receptor beta chains were all read from a single sample in a study of PD-1 blockade in classical Hodgkin lymphoma. All patients experienced relapse after autologous stem cell transplantation, and brentuximab vedotin exposure was variable. Using immunoSEQ multiplex PCR, the repertoire was profiled, and TCRdb retains in-frame clones only, with some absent. The repertoire holds around 30,000 clones, with under 70% as singletons. This sample comprised peripheral blood mononuclear cells (PBMCs), obtained before the second cycle of nivolumab. The receptors were sampled from a human donor with classical Hodgkin lymphoma.

The V gene is TRBV4-3, the J gene TRBJ2-5; D remains unclear. Between the trimmed V and J ends, which lost 3 bases and 2 bases, there was a span of 13 bases. The length of the CDR3 is 15 residues. CDR1 and CDR2 from the germline V gene are LGHNA and YSLEER. This CDR3 is CASSHARAAQETQYF. DNA of the CDR3: TGCGCCAGCAGCCATGCTCGGGCGGCACAAGAGACCCAGTACTTC.

This chain connects TRBV2 to TRBJ1-2; 7 bases match TRBD1. The CDR3 length is 15 residues. Per germline, CDR1 SNHLY and CDR2 FYNNEI. The J segment lost 4 bases and the V segment lost 1 base, leaving 6 bases of the junction unmatched. This chain's CDR3 is CASSEVGQTFYGYTF. DNA of the CDR3: TGTGCCAGCAGTGAAGTGGGACAGACCTTCTATGGCTACACCTTC.

The table lists this clone with a count of one. The CDR3 DNA reads TGTGCCAGCAGCTCGCCAGGGGGCGCGGAGACCCAGTACTTC. This encodes CASSSPGGAETQYF. The chain employs TRBV5-4 and TRBJ2-5, with 8 bases lining up with TRBD1. The CDR3 has 14 residues. Losses at the gene ends were 3 bases for V and 5 bases for J; bases not matched to a gene: 6. The V gene's germline CDR1 is SGHNT and CDR2 YYREEE (reference sequence).

The chain employs TRBV19 and TRBJ2-1, with 7 bases that match TRBD1. The CDR3 is made up of 16 amino acids. J lost 2 bases, V lost 0 bases, and 4 bases had no gene match. Germline CDR1 reads LNHDA; CDR2 reads SQIVND (reference sequence). The CDR3 here is CASSIDEGGAYNEQFF. Written as DNA, the CDR3 is TGTGCCAGTAGTATAGATGAAGGGGGCGCCTACAATGAGCAGTTCTTC.

The chain recombines TRBV27 with TRBJ2-3; D is perhaps TRBD1 or TRBD2 (5 bases each). The CDR3 is 13 residues long. Per germline, CDR1 MNHEY and CDR2 SMNVEV (reference sequence). V lost 3 bases and J 10 bases, leaving 14 bases between the germline ends. CDR3 coding DNA: TGTGCCAGCAGTTTTTCCCGGGACGGATCGCAGTATTTT. Amino acids: CASSFSRDGSQYF.

CDR3: CASSLGAEVRNTEAFF. In DNA, the CDR3 is TGTGCCAGCAGCTTAGGGGCTGAGGTCCGGAACACTGAAGCTTTCTTT. The rearrangement links TRBV7-8 to TRBJ1-1; D gene ambiguous. Germline CDR1 is SGHVS and CDR2 is FQNEAQ. The length of the CDR3 is 16 residues. Between the trimmed V and J ends, which lost 1 base and 1 base, there was a span of 13 bases.

The chain has TRBV28 and TRBJ1-2; 8 nucleotides agree with TRBD1. There are 14 residues in the CDR3. The germline V gene has CDR1 MDHEN and CDR2 SYDVKM. J gave up 5 bases and V 11 bases, and 13 bases lay outside the gene matches. CDR3 loop: CAAVGGDRRYGYTF. The CDR3 DNA is TGTGCCGCAGTGGGAGGGGACAGGCGGTATGGCTACACCTTC.

This chain connects TRBV6-1 to TRBJ2-2, with 11 bases fitting TRBD2. This CDR3 comprises 16 residues. The germline V gene has CDR1 MNHNS and CDR2 SASEGT. Losses at the gene ends were 4 bases for V and 6 bases for J; bases not matched to a gene: 7. The CDR3 spells CASSVPGLAVAGELFF. The CDR3 bases are TGTGCCAGCAGTGTCCCGGGACTAGCGGTTGCCGGGGAGCTGTTTTTT.

By sample fraction, this clone is medium-sized. The chain recombines TRBV7-9 with TRBJ1-1, with D uncertain. Trimming took off 3 bases at V and 4 bases at J, with 6 bases between the two ends. Per the germline V gene, CDR1 is SEHNR and CDR2 is FQNEAQ (reference sequence). The CDR3 has 12 amino acids. CDR3 sequence (DNA): TGTGCCAGCAGCTTGATTAGCACTGAAGCTTTCTTT. Encoded protein: CASSLISTEAFF.

In this sample, this clone turned up a few times. The genes are TRBV10-3 and TRBJ2-3; TRBD2 matches at 7 bases. The germline V gene encodes CDR1 ENHRY and CDR2 SYGVKD. V lost 2 bases and J lost 0; bases outside the gene matches: 2. The CDR3 loop spans 15 amino acids. The CDR3 bases are TGTGCCATCAGTGAGGGTAGCGGGAGCACAGATACGCAGTATTTT. It yields the protein CAISEGSGSTDTQYF.